The 14 T cell receptor beta chains below all came from one sample that was sequenced in a study of cytomegalovirus exposure and HLA in healthy donors. The PCR had 60 Vbeta and 13 Jbeta primers. The method was immunoSEQ multiplex PCR; TCRdb's version includes in-frame clones alone and lacks a portion of them. The table shows approximately 84,000 clones, with around 80% occurring only once. The sequenced sample consisted of PBMCs. The receptor set was obtained from a middle-aged man in good health and CMV-seronegative.

The gene calls are TRBV7-8 and TRBJ2-7; 9 bases are a match to TRBD1. With V trimmed by 5 bases and J by 4 bases, 9 bases remained unmatched. The CDR3 runs 15 residues. Germline CDR1 SGHVS, CDR2 FQNEAQ. In nucleotides, the CDR3 is TGTGCCAGCAGCCTTGGGACAGGGAGAGCGTACGAGCAGTACTTC. This encodes CASSLGTGRAYEQYF.

The rearrangement links TRBV7-9 to TRBJ2-3; no definite D call. V was cut by 1 base and J by 1 base, with 12 bases left in between. Germline V CDR1 and CDR2: SEHNR, FQNEAQ (reference sequence). The CDR3 length is 16 residues. The CDR3 loop reads CASSLGDTLRTDTQYF. The DNA of the CDR3 is TGTGCCAGCAGCTTAGGCGACACACTCCGCACAGATACGCAGTATTTT. Variable domain in full (rest from reference TRBV7-9 and TRBJ2-3): DTGVSQNPRHKITKRGQNVTFRCDPISEHNRLYWYRQTLGQGPEFLTYFQNEAQLEKSRLLSDRFSAERPKGSFSTLEIQRTEQGDSAMYLCASSLGDTLRTDTQYFGPGTRLTVL.

CDR3 residues: CASSPSGSQPQHF. In DNA form, the CDR3 reads TGTGCCAGCTCACCATCGGGGAGTCAGCCCCAGCATTTT. The chain has TRBV18 and TRBJ1-5; no reliable D call. V was pared by 2 bases and J by 6 bases, with 8 bases between. CDR3 size: 13 residues. The germline V gene has CDR1 KGHSH and CDR2 LQKENI. The full variable domain, with the rest looked up from reference TRBV18 and TRBJ1-5, is NAGVMQNPRHLVRRRGQEARLRCSPMKGHSHVYWYRQLPEEGLKFMVYLQKENIIDESGMPKERFSAEFPKEGPSILRIQQVVRGDSAAYFCASSPSGSQPQHFGDGTRLSIL.

The rearrangement links TRBV19 to TRBJ1-5; 9 nucleotides align to TRBD1. The CDR3 runs 15 residues. Germline CDR1 reads LNHDA; CDR2 reads SQIVND (reference sequence). The V gene end was trimmed by 9 bases and the J gene end by 0 bases; junction bases not matched to a gene: 6. The CDR3 spells CASQDRGDSNQPQHF. DNA for the CDR3: TGTGCCAGCCAGGACAGGGGAGATAGCAATCAGCCCCAGCATTTT.

The V and J genes are TRBV9 and TRBJ1-1; maybe TRBD1 (5 bases). V was cut by 0 bases and J by 0 bases, with 12 bases left in between. In germline, CDR1 is SGDLS, CDR2 YYNGEE. The CDR3 spans 16 residues. The CDR3 here is CASSVEDRWVNTEAFF. The DNA for the CDR3 is TGTGCCAGCAGCGTAGAAGACAGATGGGTGAACACTGAAGCTTTCTTT.

The chain links TRBV5-1 to TRBJ2-3; 12 positions agree with TRBD2. The CDR3 runs 18 residues. The trim removed 3 bases at V and 6 bases at J, leaving 14 bases unmatched. The germline V gene encodes CDR1 SGHRS and CDR2 YFSETQ. CDR3 sequence (DNA): TGCGCCAGCAGCTCTCAGGGGGCGCGGACTAGCGGGGTCGATACGCAGTATTTT. Protein sequence: CASSSQGARTSGVDTQYF.

The chain links TRBV19 to TRBJ2-7, with D perhaps TRBD1 (6 bases). The CDR3 loop spans 13 amino acids. CDR1 LNHDA and CDR2 SQIVND come from the germline V gene (reference sequence). The V and J ends lost 3 bases and 6 bases respectively, with 12 bases between them. In DNA, the CDR3 is TGTGCCAGTAGTATTGGGGCAGGGGTCGAGCAGTACTTC. It encodes CASSIGAGVEQYF.

V usage is TRBV6-1 and J usage is TRBJ1-2; D is uncertain. This CDR3 is built from 13 residues. The V gene's germline CDR1 is MNHNS and CDR2 SASEGT. Trimming took 1 base from V and 6 from J, leaving 9 bases between them. CDR3 in DNA: TGTGCCAGCAGTGAAGAGGGTAGCGATGGCTACACCTTC. Residues: CASSEEGSDGYTF.

This chain links TRBV19 with TRBJ1-4, with 10 positions matching TRBD1. V was pared by 5 bases and J by 0 bases, with 9 bases of the junction left unmatched. Per the germline V gene, CDR1 is LNHDA and CDR2 is SQIVND (reference sequence). This CDR3 has 18 amino acids. The CDR3 nucleotides read TGTGCCAGTAGTCCCTACTGGACAGGGGGGGCAACTAATGAAAAACTGTTTTTT. This gives the protein CASSPYWTGGATNEKLFF.

This clone occurred a few times. The J gene is TRBJ2-2, the V gene TRBV10-3; 12 positions agree with TRBD2. The V gene's germline CDR1 is ENHRY and CDR2 SYGVKD. Losses at the gene ends were 2 bases for V and 6 bases for J; bases not matched to a gene: 10. This CDR3 contains 18 residues. The chain's CDR3 is CAISERELAGGPPGELFF. The CDR3 DNA reads TGTGCCATCAGTGAGCGGGAACTAGCGGGAGGCCCCCCCGGGGAGCTGTTTTTT.

The chain joins TRBV15 to TRBJ2-3; D remains unclear. Germline CDR1 and CDR2: LNHNV and YYDKDF (reference sequence). Trimming shortened V by 0 bases and J by 3 bases, and 4 bases separated the two germline ends. The CDR3 has 13 residues. The CDR3 loop is CATSRDRTDTQYF. In nucleotides, the CDR3 is TGTGCCACCAGCAGAGACAGGACAGATACGCAGTATTTT.

V gene TRBV7-8 combines with J gene TRBJ1-5; 9 bases fit TRBD1. The CDR3 consists of 16 residues. Losses at the gene ends were 6 bases for V and 0 bases for J; bases not matched to a gene: 6. Germline lookup yields CDR1 SGHVS and CDR2 FQNEAQ. In DNA, the CDR3 is TGTGCCAGCAGAGTAGGACAGGGGACTAGCAATCAGCCCCAGCATTTT. Amino acids: CASRVGQGTSNQPQHF. The complete variable domain, with remaining parts taken from reference TRBV7-8 and TRBJ1-5, reads GAGVSQSPRYKVAKRGQDVALRCDPISGHVSLFWYQQALGQGPEFLTYFQNEAQLDKSGLPSDRFFAERPEGSVSTLKIQRTQQEDSAVYLCASRVGQGTSNQPQHFGDGTRLSIL.

The genes are TRBV19 and TRBJ1-1; TRBD1 is a possible D gene (6 bases). This CDR3 comprises 12 residues. Germline CDR1 and CDR2: LNHDA and SQIVND (reference sequence). The ends were cut back, 8 bases at V and 10 bases at J, with 17 bases in the middle. The CDR3 nucleotides read TGTGCCAGTCGACGAAGAGGGGGACGAGCTTTCTTT. Amino acids: CASRRRGGRAFF.

CDR3 protein: CASSGGSHRSYEQYF. CDR3 DNA sequence: TGTGCCAGCAGCGGGGGGTCCCATCGAAGCTACGAGCAGTACTTC. The chain carries TRBV28 and TRBJ2-7; 7 nucleotides line up with TRBD2. CDR1 and CDR2 (germline): MDHEN, SYDVKM. The CDR3 covers 15 residues. Germline trimming cut 6 bases from V and 3 bases from J; bases unmatched to any gene: 11.